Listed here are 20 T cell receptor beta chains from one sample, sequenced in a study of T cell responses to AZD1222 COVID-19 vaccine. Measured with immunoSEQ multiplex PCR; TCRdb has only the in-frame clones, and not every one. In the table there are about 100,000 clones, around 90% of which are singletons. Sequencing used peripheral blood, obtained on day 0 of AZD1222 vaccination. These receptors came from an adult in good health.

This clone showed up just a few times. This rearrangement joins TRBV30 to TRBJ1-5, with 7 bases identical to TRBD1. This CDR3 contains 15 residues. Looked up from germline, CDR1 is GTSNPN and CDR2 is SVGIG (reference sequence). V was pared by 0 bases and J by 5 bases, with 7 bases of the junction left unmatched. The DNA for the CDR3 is TGTGCCTGGAGTGTAAGGGGACAGCCAGATCAGCCCCAGCATTTT. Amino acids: CAWSVRGQPDQPQHF.

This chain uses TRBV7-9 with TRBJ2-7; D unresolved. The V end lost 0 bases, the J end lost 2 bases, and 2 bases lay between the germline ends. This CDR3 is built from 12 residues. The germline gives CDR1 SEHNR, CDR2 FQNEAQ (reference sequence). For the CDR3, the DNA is TGTGCCAGCAGCTTAGCGGCCTACGAGCAGTACTTC. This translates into CASSLAAYEQYF.

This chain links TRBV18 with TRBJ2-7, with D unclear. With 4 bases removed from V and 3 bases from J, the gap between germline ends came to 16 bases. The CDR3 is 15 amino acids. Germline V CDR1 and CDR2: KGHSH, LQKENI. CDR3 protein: CASSLSPIQSYEQYF. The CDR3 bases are TGTGCCAGCTCACTCTCGCCCATACAGAGCTACGAGCAGTACTTC. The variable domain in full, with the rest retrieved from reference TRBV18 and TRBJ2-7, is NAGVMQNPRHLVRRRGQEARLRCSPMKGHSHVYWYRQLPEEGLKFMVYLQKENIIDESGMPKERFSAEFPKEGPSILRIQQVVRGDSAAYFCASSLSPIQSYEQYFGPGTRLTVT.

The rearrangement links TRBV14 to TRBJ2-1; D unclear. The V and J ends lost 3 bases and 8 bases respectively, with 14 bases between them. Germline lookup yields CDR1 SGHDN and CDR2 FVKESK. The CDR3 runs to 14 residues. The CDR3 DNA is TGTGCCAGCAGCCACCCTACCGGAGCAGATGAGCAGTTCTTC. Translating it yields CASSHPTGADEQFF.

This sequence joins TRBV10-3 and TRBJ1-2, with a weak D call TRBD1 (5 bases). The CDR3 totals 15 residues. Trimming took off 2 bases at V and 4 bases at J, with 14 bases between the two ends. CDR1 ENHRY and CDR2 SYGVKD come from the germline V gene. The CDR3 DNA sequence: TGTGCCATCAGTGAGCCCCCCCAGGGCGGCTATGGCTACACCTTC. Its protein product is CAISEPPQGGYGYTF.

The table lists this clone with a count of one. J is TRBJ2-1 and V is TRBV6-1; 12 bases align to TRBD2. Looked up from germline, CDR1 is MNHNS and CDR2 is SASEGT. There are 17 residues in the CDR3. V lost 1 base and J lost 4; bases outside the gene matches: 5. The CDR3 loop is CASSEGTSGDIYNEQFF. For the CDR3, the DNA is TGTGCCAGCAGTGAAGGGACTAGCGGGGATATTTACAATGAGCAGTTCTTC.

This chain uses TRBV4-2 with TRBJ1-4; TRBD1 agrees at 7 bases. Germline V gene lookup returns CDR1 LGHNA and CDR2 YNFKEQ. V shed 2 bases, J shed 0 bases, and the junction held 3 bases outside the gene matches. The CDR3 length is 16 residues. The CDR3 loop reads CASSQRDSATNEKLFF. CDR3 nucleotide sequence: TGTGCCAGCAGCCAACGGGACAGTGCAACTAATGAAAAACTGTTTTTT.

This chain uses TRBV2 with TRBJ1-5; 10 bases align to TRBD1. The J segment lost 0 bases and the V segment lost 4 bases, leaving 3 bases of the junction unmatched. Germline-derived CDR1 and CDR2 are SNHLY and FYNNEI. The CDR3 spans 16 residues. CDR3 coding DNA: TGTGCCAGCAGTGGACAGGGGGCTCGTAGCAATCAGCCCCAGCATTTT. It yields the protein CASSGQGARSNQPQHF.

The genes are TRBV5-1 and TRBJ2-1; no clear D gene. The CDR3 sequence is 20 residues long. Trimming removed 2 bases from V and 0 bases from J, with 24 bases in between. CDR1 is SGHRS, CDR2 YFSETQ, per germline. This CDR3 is CASSFPRPDRLHSSYNEQFF. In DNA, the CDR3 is TGCGCCAGCAGCTTCCCGCGGCCCGACCGACTCCATAGCTCCTACAATGAGCAGTTCTTC.

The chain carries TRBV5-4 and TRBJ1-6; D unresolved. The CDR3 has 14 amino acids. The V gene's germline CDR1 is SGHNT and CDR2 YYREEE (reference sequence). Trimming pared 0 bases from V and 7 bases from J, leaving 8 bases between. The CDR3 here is CASSLDHVNSPLHF. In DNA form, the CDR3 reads TGTGCCAGCAGCTTGGATCATGTCAATTCACCCCTCCACTTT.

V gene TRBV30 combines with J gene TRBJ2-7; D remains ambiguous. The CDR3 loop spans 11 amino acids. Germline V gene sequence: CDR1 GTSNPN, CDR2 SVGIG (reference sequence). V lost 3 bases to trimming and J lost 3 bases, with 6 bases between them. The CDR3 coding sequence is TGTGCCTGGAGCCTGAGCTACGAGCAGTACTTC. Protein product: CAWSLSYEQYF. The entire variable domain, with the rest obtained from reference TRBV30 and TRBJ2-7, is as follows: SQTIHQWPATLVQPVGSPLSLECTVEGTSNPNLYWYRQAAGRGLQLLFYSVGIGQISSEVPQNLSASRPQDRQFILSSKKLLLSDSGFYLCAWSLSYEQYFGPGTRLTVT.

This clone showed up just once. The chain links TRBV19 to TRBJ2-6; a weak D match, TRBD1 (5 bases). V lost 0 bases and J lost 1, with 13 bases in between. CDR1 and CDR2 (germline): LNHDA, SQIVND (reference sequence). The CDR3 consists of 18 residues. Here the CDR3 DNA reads TGTGCCAGTAGTATAGAACGGACAACCCCATCTGGGGCCAACGTCCTGACTTTC. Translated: CASSIERTTPSGANVLTF. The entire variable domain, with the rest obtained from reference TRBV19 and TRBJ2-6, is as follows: DGGITQSPKYLFRKEGQNVTLSCEQNLNHDAMYWYRQDPGQGLRLIYYSQIVNDFQKGDIAEGYSVSREKKESFPLTVTSAQKNPTAFYLCASSIERTTPSGANVLTFGAGSRLTVL.

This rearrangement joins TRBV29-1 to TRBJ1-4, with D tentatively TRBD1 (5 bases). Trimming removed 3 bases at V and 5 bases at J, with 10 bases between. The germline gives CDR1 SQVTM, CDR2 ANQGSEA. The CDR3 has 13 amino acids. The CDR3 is CSVEGRGNEKLFF. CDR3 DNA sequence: TGCAGCGTTGAGGGAAGGGGAAATGAAAAACTGTTTTTT.

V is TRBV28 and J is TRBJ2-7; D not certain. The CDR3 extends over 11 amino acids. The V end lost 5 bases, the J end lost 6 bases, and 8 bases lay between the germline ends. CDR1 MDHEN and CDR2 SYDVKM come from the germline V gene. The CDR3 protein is CASSRRVEQYF. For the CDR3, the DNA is TGTGCCAGCAGTCGGCGTGTCGAGCAGTACTTC.

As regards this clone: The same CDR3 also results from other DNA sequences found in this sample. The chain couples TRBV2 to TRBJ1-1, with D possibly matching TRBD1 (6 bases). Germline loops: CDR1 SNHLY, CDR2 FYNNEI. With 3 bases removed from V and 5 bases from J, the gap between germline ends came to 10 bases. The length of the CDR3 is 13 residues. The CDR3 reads CASSEGAGTEAFF. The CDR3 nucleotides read TGTGCCAGCAGTGAGGGGGCGGGGACTGAAGCTTTCTTT.

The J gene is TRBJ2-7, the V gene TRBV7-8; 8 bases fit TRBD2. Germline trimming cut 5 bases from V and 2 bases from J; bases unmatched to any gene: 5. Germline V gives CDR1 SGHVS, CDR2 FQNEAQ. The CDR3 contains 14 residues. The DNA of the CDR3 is TGTGCCAGCAGCCCCGGGACTAGTCCCTACGAGCAGTACTTC. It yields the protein CASSPGTSPYEQYF. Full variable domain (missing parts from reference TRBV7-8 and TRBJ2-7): GAGVSQSPRYKVAKRGQDVALRCDPISGHVSLFWYQQALGQGPEFLTYFQNEAQLDKSGLPSDRFFAERPEGSVSTLKIQRTQQEDSAVYLCASSPGTSPYEQYFGPGTRLTVT.

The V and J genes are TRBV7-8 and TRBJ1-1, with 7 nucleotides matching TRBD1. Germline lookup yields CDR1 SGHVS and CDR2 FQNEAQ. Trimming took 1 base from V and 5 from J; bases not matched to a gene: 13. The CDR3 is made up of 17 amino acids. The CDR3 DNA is TGTGCCAGCAGCTTAGTCTCGTACGGGACAGTGATTACTGAAGCTTTCTTT. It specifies CASSLVSYGTVITEAFF.

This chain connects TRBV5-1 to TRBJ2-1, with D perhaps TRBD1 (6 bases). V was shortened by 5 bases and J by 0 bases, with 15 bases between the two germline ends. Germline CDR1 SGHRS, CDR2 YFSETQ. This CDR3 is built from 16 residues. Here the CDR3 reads CASSRDIWGSYNEQFF. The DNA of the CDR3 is TGCGCCAGCAGTCGGGACATCTGGGGCTCCTACAATGAGCAGTTCTTC.

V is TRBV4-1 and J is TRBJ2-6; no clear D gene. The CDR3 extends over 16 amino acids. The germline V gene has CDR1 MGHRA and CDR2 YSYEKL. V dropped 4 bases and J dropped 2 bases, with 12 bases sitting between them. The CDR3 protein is CASSLRVATGANVLTF. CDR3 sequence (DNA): TGCGCCAGCAGCCTAAGAGTGGCGACTGGGGCCAACGTCCTGACTTTC.

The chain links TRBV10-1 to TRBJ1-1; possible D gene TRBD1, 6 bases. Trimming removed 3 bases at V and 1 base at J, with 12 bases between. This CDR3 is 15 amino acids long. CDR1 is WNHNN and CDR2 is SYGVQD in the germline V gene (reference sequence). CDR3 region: CASSDYTGPNTEAFF. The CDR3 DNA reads TGCGCCAGCAGTGATTATACAGGGCCGAACACTGAAGCTTTCTTT.